These 29 T cell receptor beta chains were sequenced from one sample in a study of Tregs in tolerant kidney transplant recipients (dated 2019 in TCRdb). To prepare the library, the immunoSEQ multiplex PCR assay was applied. Imported from immuneACCESS, the table was reduced by TCRdb to in-frame sequences with V and J called. These copies leave out some clones; in studies compared against another copy, an unresolved V gene accounts for under half, and the cause of the remainder is not known. The table for this sample records more than 10,000 clones. The ten largest clones represent about 24% of the sample. Related donors were used in the transplants with nonmyeloablative bone marrow transplantation, and mixed chimerism was transient in the human trials. The sample here was CD8+ T cells from blood (PBMCs), taken 24 months after the transplant. These receptor sequences come from a human patient who received a combined kidney and bone marrow transplant. A transplant means some T cells may be of graft donor rather than patient origin.

As regards this clone: The CDR3 goes on 3 residues after the read ends, and that part is filled in from the germline J gene. The chain uses TRBV29-1 and TRBJ2-1; 8 bases line up with TRBD1. The CDR3 is 16 amino acids. Unmatched junction bases numbered 11, after V lost 2 bases and J lost 5 bases. Germline values: CDR1 SQVTM, CDR2 ANQGSEA. The sequenced CDR3 bases are TGCAGCGTTGAACCCACCCGGGACAGGCGAAACAATGAG. Translation: CSVEPTRDRRNNE. The full CDR3 protein reads CSVEPTRDRRNNEQFF.

With respect to this clone: The read gets to within 3 residues of the CDR3 end, and the germline J gene fills in the rest. This sequence joins TRBV10-3 and TRBJ2-1; a possible D gene is TRBD2 (6 bases). Trimming shortened V by 10 bases and J by 5 bases, and 18 bases separated the two germline ends. The CDR3 is 14 amino acids. Germline V gene lookup returns CDR1 ENHRY and CDR2 SYGVKD. CDR3 residues: CATVTGTGDNEQFF. The covered CDR3 bases are TGTGCCACGGTTACGGGCACGGGGGACAATGAG.

About this clone itself: The CDR3 end falls 3 residues outside the read, so it is completed with the germline J gene. The chain recombines TRBV20-1 with TRBJ2-7, with TRBD2 matching over 7 bases. Germline-derived CDR1 and CDR2 are DFQATT and SNEGSKA (reference sequence). There are 14 residues in the CDR3. With 6 bases clipped from V and 4 bases from J, the junction kept 12 bases outside the gene matches. This CDR3 is CSASGTTHLYEQYF. The part of the CDR3 DNA that was read is TGCAGTGCCTCCGGGACTACTCATCTTTACGAG.

About this clone: The read ends 3 residues before the CDR3 terminus; that terminus is restored from the germline J gene. The chain uses TRBV15 and TRBJ1-4, with TRBD1 identical over 7 bases. V shed 0 bases and J 7 bases; nucleotides not matched to a gene: 11. Germline CDR1 LNHNV, CDR2 YYDKDF (reference sequence). The CDR3 length is 17 residues. CDR3 loop: CATSRDIGTDDVEKLFF. Incomplete CDR3 DNA: TGTGCCACCAGCAGAGATATAGGGACAGACGACGTTGAAAAA.

A word on this clone: With the read ending 3 residues before the CDR3 end, the germline J gene is used to fill in that end. The chain links TRBV7-9 to TRBJ1-1; no clear D. CDR1 is SEHNR, CDR2 FQNEAQ, per germline (reference sequence). The CDR3 covers 13 residues. The V and J ends lost 3 bases and 0 bases respectively, with 5 bases between them. The CDR3: CASSFLLNTEAFF. The CDR3 DNA, read in part, is TGTGCCAGCAGCTTCCTCCTGAACACTGAA.

In regard to this clone: Read data end 3 residues before the CDR3 end; the end is taken from the germline J gene. The gene calls are TRBV27 and TRBJ2-1; no reliable D call. Germline CDR1 and CDR2: MNHEY and SMNVEV (reference sequence). CDR3 length: 15 residues. Trimming cost V 5 bases and J 4 bases, with 15 bases left between them. The CDR3 spells CASSPMGDTYNEQFF. Incomplete CDR3 DNA: TGTGCCAGCAGTCCTATGGGCGATACATACAATGAG.

About this clone: The sequence runs out 3 residues before the end of the CDR3; the remainder is reconstructed from the germline J gene. The chain combines TRBV30 with TRBJ2-1; D call uncertain. Germline lookup yields CDR1 GTSNPN and CDR2 SVGIG (reference sequence). V was trimmed by 4 bases and J by 4 bases, leaving 8 bases between them. There are 12 residues in the CDR3. The CDR3 sequence: CAWINRYNEQFF. CDR3 DNA (partial): TGTGCCTGGATTAACAGATACAATGAG.

To note about this clone: Coverage ceases 3 residues before the CDR3 finishes, and the germline J gene fills in the end. The chain combines TRBV20-1 with TRBJ1-6; the match to TRBD1 covers 8 bases. The junction had 5 bases not matched to a gene; V was cut back by 0 bases and J by 7 bases. Germline CDR1 reads DFQATT; CDR2 reads SNEGSKA (reference sequence). The CDR3 covers 15 residues. Partial CDR3 DNA: TGCAGTGCTAGAGAAGGACAGGGTACGAATTCACCC. Its protein product is CSAREGQGTNSP. The full-length CDR3 reads as CSAREGQGTNSPLHF.

As concerns this clone: The read falls 3 residues short of the CDR3 end, and the missing part is taken from the germline J gene. This chain connects TRBV30 to TRBJ1-2, with TRBD1 as a possible D gene (6 bases). V lost 2 bases, J lost 3 bases, and 16 bases lay in between. The length of the CDR3 is 15 residues. Germline-derived CDR1 and CDR2 are GTSNPN and SVGIG (reference sequence). The CDR3 region is CAWSLASQGDYGYTF. CDR3 DNA, as far as it was read: TGTGCCTGGAGTTTAGCCTCACAGGGAGACTATGGC.

About this clone itself: The read ends 3 residues before the CDR3 terminus; that terminus is restored from the germline J gene. The V and J genes are TRBV20-1 and TRBJ1-5, with D uncertain. The CDR3 runs 15 residues. V was shortened by 3 bases and J by 4 bases, with 16 bases between the two germline ends. Germline CDR1 DFQATT, CDR2 SNEGSKA (reference sequence). Here the CDR3 reads CSASGERLLNQPQHF. Incomplete CDR3 DNA: TGCAGTGCTAGCGGGGAGCGGCTTCTTAATCAGCCC.

As to this clone: The read terminates 3 residues ahead of where the CDR3 ends, so the germline J gene completes it. The chain uses TRBV7-9 and TRBJ2-7; D is undetermined. CDR1 is SEHNR, CDR2 FQNEAQ, per germline (reference sequence). The CDR3 covers 14 residues. V was shortened by 3 bases and J by 1 base, with 10 bases between the two germline ends. Partial CDR3 DNA: TGTGCCAGCAGCTTGGGCTTTTTATCCTACGAG. This sequence encodes CASSLGFLSYE. The full-length CDR3 reads as CASSLGFLSYEQYF.

Details on this clone: The read is 3 residues too short to cover the CDR3 end, so that end is filled in from the germline J gene. The chain links TRBV7-9 to TRBJ2-7; 9 nucleotides match TRBD2. V lost 1 base and J lost 6; bases outside the gene matches: 7. CDR1 and CDR2 from the germline V gene are SEHNR and FQNEAQ (reference sequence). The CDR3 spans 15 residues. The CDR3 DNA, read in part, is TGTGCCAGCAGCTTAGTCATTAGCGGGAGAATCGAG. This encodes CASSLVISGRIE. In full, the CDR3 is CASSLVISGRIEQYF.

Note on this clone: The sequence runs out 3 residues before the end of the CDR3; the remainder is reconstructed from the germline J gene. The V gene is TRBV23-1, the J gene TRBJ2-1, with TRBD1 as a possible D gene (5 bases). TRBV23-1 is labeled an ORF, and its function is uncertain. The V end lost 4 bases, the J end lost 5 bases, and 9 bases lay between the germline ends. The CDR3 is made up of 13 amino acids. Incomplete CDR3 DNA: TGCGCCAGCAGTCGGTTCAGGGACAATGAG. Its protein is CASSRFRDNE. The CDR3 as a whole reads CASSRFRDNEQFF.

About this clone: The read is 3 residues too short to cover the CDR3 end, so that end is filled in from the germline J gene. This chain connects TRBV19 to TRBJ2-7; weak D call: TRBD2 (6 bases). The CDR3 runs to 15 residues. V was cut by 6 bases and J by 0 bases, with 15 bases left in between. In germline, CDR1 is LNHDA, CDR2 SQIVND (reference sequence). The sequenced part of the CDR3 DNA is TGTGCCAGTAGCGCGGGAACTAGTAACTCCTACGAG. Translated, it gives CASSAGTSNSYE. The entire CDR3 sequence reads CASSAGTSNSYEQYF.

As for this clone: With the read ending 3 residues before the CDR3 end, the germline J gene is used to fill in that end. The chain is built from TRBV20-1 and TRBJ2-1, with D possibly being TRBD1 (6 bases). This CDR3 comprises 14 residues. CDR1 is DFQATT and CDR2 is SNEGSKA in the germline V gene (reference sequence). V was clipped by 5 bases and J by 5 bases, with 16 bases between them. Incomplete CDR3 DNA: TGCAGTGCTTTCGAACTAGGGGGAAACAATGAG. Translating gives CSAFELGGNNE. The complete CDR3 sequence is CSAFELGGNNEQFF.

Comment on this clone: Read coverage stops 3 residues before the CDR3 terminus; the germline J gene supplies the remainder. This chain links TRBV7-9 with TRBJ2-2; weak D call: TRBD1 (7 bases). Per germline, CDR1 SEHNR and CDR2 FQNEAQ (reference sequence). V lost 5 bases, J lost 5 bases, and 12 bases lay in between. This CDR3 spans 14 amino acids. The CDR3 loop is CASSPGGGTGELFF. The DNA read from the CDR3 is TGTGCCAGCAGCCCAGGGGGAGGAACCGGGGAG.

Comments on this clone: With the read ending 3 residues before the CDR3 end, the germline J gene is used to fill in that end. The rearrangement links TRBV29-1 to TRBJ1-1; D uncertain. Trimming left V 5 bases short and J 4 bases short, with 8 bases between. Germline V gene lookup returns CDR1 SQVTM and CDR2 ANQGSEA. This CDR3 contains 11 residues. CDR3 in amino acids: CSVSGVTEAFF. Partial CDR3 DNA: TGCAGCGTTTCGGGTGTCACTGAA. Full variable domain (missing parts from reference TRBV29-1 and TRBJ1-1): SAVISQKPSRDICQRGTSLTIQCQVDSQVTMMFWYRQQPGQSLTLIATANQGSEATYESGFVIDKFPISRPNLTFSTLTVSNMSPEDSSIYLCSVSGVTEAFFGQGTRLTVV.

Notes on this clone: The CDR3 end falls 3 residues outside the read, so it is completed with the germline J gene. This rearrangement joins TRBV7-8 to TRBJ2-2; TRBD2 matches 7 bases. The CDR3 length is 15 residues. The junction had 3 bases not matched to a gene; V was cut back by 5 bases and J by 0 bases. Per germline, CDR1 SGHVS and CDR2 FQNEAQ. CDR3 residues: CASSPGGANTGELFF. CDR3 DNA (partial): TGTGCCAGCAGCCCGGGGGGAGCGAACACCGGGGAG.

According to its frequency, this clone is medium-sized. The CDR3 end lies 3 residues beyond the end of the read and is filled in from the germline J gene. This sequence joins TRBV18 and TRBJ1-4, with a tentative D call TRBD1 (5 bases). Germline loops: CDR1 KGHSH, CDR2 LQKENI. The CDR3 has 14 amino acids. Trimming pared 5 bases from V and 8 bases from J, leaving 15 bases between. The CDR3 loop is CASSSPGEVEKLFF. The part of the CDR3 DNA that was read is TGTGCCAGCTCATCGCCGGGGGAAGTGGAAAAA.

As concerns this clone: Read data end 3 residues before the CDR3 end; the end is taken from the germline J gene. The chain couples TRBV29-1 to TRBJ2-7; 8 bases agree with TRBD2. Trimming took 4 bases from V and 3 from J; bases not matched to a gene: 5. Per the germline V gene, CDR1 is SQVTM and CDR2 is ANQGSEA. The CDR3 consists of 13 residues. The CDR3 sequence is CSVGKRESYEQYF. CDR3 DNA (partial): TGCAGCGTTGGGAAGCGGGAGAGCTACGAG.

Details on this clone: The read stops 3 residues short of the end of the CDR3; the missing end is completed from the germline J gene. The rearrangement links TRBV28 to TRBJ1-2, with 8 bases fitting TRBD1. Germline trimming cut 5 bases from V and 5 bases from J; bases unmatched to any gene: 10. The CDR3 loop spans 15 amino acids. Looked up from germline, CDR1 is MDHEN and CDR2 is SYDVKM. CDR3 protein: CASSSYGQGEYGYTF. The CDR3 bases that were read are TGTGCCAGCAGTAGCTATGGACAGGGCGAGTATGGC.

As for this clone: The CDR3 end lies 3 residues beyond the end of the read and is filled in from the germline J gene. V is TRBV2 and J is TRBJ1-4, with TRBD1 matching over 8 bases. Trimming at V came to 1 base and at J to 6 bases, leaving 4 bases not matched to a gene. This CDR3 has 15 residues. From germline, CDR1 is SNHLY and CDR2 FYNNEI. The CDR3 is CASSEGRTGYEKLFF. The part of the CDR3 DNA that was read is TGTGCCAGCAGTGAAGGACGGACAGGGTATGAAAAA.

Partial CDR3 DNA: TGTGCCAGCAGCTTAATTCGGGGGAAAAACACTGAA. Translation gives CASSLIRGKNTE. The whole CDR3 is CASSLIRGKNTEAFF. This chain connects TRBV7-3 to TRBJ1-1; D possibly corresponds to TRBD1 (5 bases). From the germline J gene comes the end of the CDR3, since the read stops 3 residues before it. The CDR3 sequence is 15 residues long. Trimming took off 1 base at V and 2 bases at J, with 11 bases between the two ends. The germline gives CDR1 SGHTA, CDR2 FQGTGA.

This clone is classed as medium-sized by frequency. The read terminates 3 residues before the CDR3 end, so the remaining end is supplied by the germline J gene. The chain is built from TRBV20-1 and TRBJ2-5, with 9 bases aligning to TRBD1. The trim removed 6 bases at V and 5 bases at J, leaving 10 bases unmatched. Germline V lookup: CDR1 DFQATT, CDR2 SNEGSKA (reference sequence). The CDR3 length is 14 residues. The DNA read from the CDR3 is TGCAGTGCAAAGCTGGACAGGGGTTATGAGACC. This sequence encodes CSAKLDRGYET. The full CDR3 protein is CSAKLDRGYETQYF.

In the case of this clone: The missing CDR3 end, 3 residues past where the read stops, is filled in from the germline J gene. This chain uses TRBV6-2 or TRBV6-3 with TRBJ2-3; possible D gene TRBD2, 6 bases. The CDR3 is 13 residues long. Germline-derived CDR1 and CDR2 are MNHEY and SVGEGT. V gave up 7 bases and J gave up 1 base, with 9 bases separating them. Partial CDR3 DNA: TGTGCCAGCATCGAGCGGGGCACAGATACG. Translation: CASIERGTDT. The complete CDR3 protein is CASIERGTDTQYF.

CDR3 DNA, as far as it was read: TGCAGCGTTCGACTAGCGAGTATCAATGAG. Amino acid sequence: CSVRLASINE. The full CDR3 sequence reads CSVRLASINEQFF. This rearrangement joins TRBV29-1 to TRBJ2-1, with 8 bases fitting TRBD2. Sequencing ends 3 residues short of the CDR3 end; the germline J gene provides the rest. CDR3 length equals 13 residues. Germline-derived CDR1 and CDR2 are SQVTM and ANQGSEA. V lost 5 bases, J lost 6 bases, and 6 bases stayed unmatched.

Comment on this clone: The read terminates 3 residues before the CDR3 end, so the remaining end is supplied by the germline J gene. This chain uses TRBV19 with TRBJ1-1, with D unresolved. The CDR3 contains 13 residues. Germline V lookup: CDR1 LNHDA, CDR2 SQIVND (reference sequence). V lost 7 bases, J lost 3 bases, and 12 bases lay in between. CDR3 bases read: TGTGCCAGTACCCCATTCGGGGACACTGAA. Encoded protein: CASTPFGDTE. Given in full, the CDR3 is CASTPFGDTEAFF. The whole variable domain, remainder taken from reference TRBV19 and TRBJ1-1, is DGGITQSPKYLFRKEGQNVTLSCEQNLNHDAMYWYRQDPGQGLRLIYYSQIVNDFQKGDIAEGYSVSREKKESFPLTVTSAQKNPTAFYLCASTPFGDTEAFFGQGTRLTVV.

Turning to this clone: The read terminates 3 residues ahead of where the CDR3 ends, so the germline J gene completes it. This chain links TRBV19 with TRBJ2-3, with 8 bases matching TRBD1. The germline CDR1 and CDR2 sequences are LNHDA and SQIVND (reference sequence). This CDR3 is built from 16 residues. J gave up 3 bases and V 3 bases, and 8 bases lay outside the gene matches. This chain's CDR3 is CASSIFDRGGTDTQYF. CDR3 DNA, as far as it was read: TGTGCCAGTAGTATCTTCGACAGGGGAGGTACAGATACG.

As regards this clone: Sequencing ends 3 residues short of the CDR3 end; the germline J gene provides the rest. The V call is TRBV27, the J call TRBJ2-1; 8 bases are shared with TRBD2. The J segment lost 1 base and the V segment lost 3 bases, leaving 2 bases of the junction unmatched. The CDR3 runs to 15 residues. CDR1 is MNHEY and CDR2 is SMNVEV in the germline V gene (reference sequence). Here the CDR3 reads CASSFVAGSYNEQFF. CDR3 DNA, as far as it was read: TGTGCCAGCAGTTTTGTAGCGGGATCCTACAATGAG.